Each of the 30 T cell receptor beta chains below was sequenced from the same sample in a study of shared clonotypes between healthy human individuals. Terminally differentiated effector memory CD45RA+ cells were excluded from the naive CD8 cells, which were CD45RO-negative and positively selected for CCR7. Assay used: immunoSEQ multiplex PCR; TCRdb lists only in-frame clones, some missing. The table lists about 2.1 million clones, 80% to 95% of them singletons. The sample taken for sequencing was naive CD8+ T cells from PBMCs. These TCRs come from a man between 18 and 29 years old in good health. Some clones in this sample may be carry-over from other donors' samples.

As to this clone: The sample has other DNA sequences that encode this CDR3 too. The rearrangement joins TRBV7-3 to TRBJ2-2; D remains unclear. Germline V gives CDR1 SGHTA, CDR2 FQGTGA. This CDR3 comprises 13 residues. The V gene lost 3 bases and the J gene lost 4 bases, with 6 bases spanning the gap. The CDR3, as DNA: TGTGCCAGCAGCTTTATGGGCACCGGGGAGCTGTTTTTT. Residues: CASSFMGTGELFF.

The chain employs TRBV2 and TRBJ2-6, with D maybe TRBD1 (6 bases). The CDR3 is made up of 17 amino acids. CDR1 SNHLY and CDR2 FYNNEI come from the germline V gene. With 3 bases removed from V and 0 bases from J, the gap between germline ends came to 12 bases. The CDR3 region is CASSERGKSSGANVLTF. CDR3 DNA sequence: TGTGCCAGCAGTGAGAGGGGGAAGAGCTCTGGGGCCAACGTCCTGACTTTC.

The genes are TRBV27 and TRBJ2-5; 9 bases match TRBD1. Germline V gene sequence: CDR1 MNHEY, CDR2 SMNVEV (reference sequence). The ends lost 3 bases at V and 4 bases at J; junction bases unmatched: 3. This CDR3 has 14 amino acids. The CDR3 DNA is TGTGCCAGCAGTTTGGGACAGGGAGTAGAGACCCAGTACTTC. It is translated as CASSLGQGVETQYF.

The V and J genes are TRBV5-4 and TRBJ2-1; 11 nucleotides match TRBD2. Looked up from germline, CDR1 is SGHNT and CDR2 is YYREEE (reference sequence). V shed 2 bases and J 10 bases; nucleotides not matched to a gene: 5. This CDR3 is 14 amino acids long. DNA of the CDR3: TGTGCCAGCAGCTTACTAGCGGGAGTGCACGAGCAGTTCTTC. Encoded protein: CASSLLAGVHEQFF.

The chain combines TRBV7-6 with TRBJ1-1; no firm D call. This CDR3 is built from 13 residues. Trimming left V 4 bases short and J 0 bases short, with 6 bases between. Germline V gives CDR1 SGHVS, CDR2 FNYEAQ. CDR3 sequence (DNA): TGTGCCAGCAGCTCGGAATTGAACACTGAAGCTTTCTTT. Translation gives CASSSELNTEAFF.

The sample holds one count of this clone. V gene TRBV5-5 combines with J gene TRBJ1-1, with D unclear. From germline, CDR1 is SGHKS and CDR2 YYEKEE (reference sequence). The CDR3 runs 15 residues. Trimming shortened V by 0 bases and J by 0 bases, and 9 bases separated the two germline ends. The CDR3 DNA reads as TGTGCCAGCAGCTTGGTCGGGTTACTGAACACTGAAGCTTTCTTT. The encoded protein is CASSLVGLLNTEAFF.

This clone was counted a few times. V usage is TRBV6-5 and J usage is TRBJ1-1, with unresolved D. In germline, CDR1 is MNHEY, CDR2 SVGAGI. Trimming removed 2 bases at V and 1 base at J, with 8 bases between. The CDR3 is made up of 14 amino acids. The CDR3 DNA reads as TGTGCCAGCAGTTACCGTCAGTCGAACACTGAAGCTTTCTTT. Its translation: CASSYRQSNTEAFF.

As regards this clone: Other DNA sequences of this sample code for an identical CDR3. The chain carries TRBV28 and TRBJ1-2, with D unclear. This CDR3 contains 12 residues. CDR1 is MDHEN and CDR2 is SYDVKM in the germline V gene. The V gene lost 5 bases and the J gene lost 1 base, with 5 bases spanning the gap. CDR3 coding DNA: TGTGCCAGCAGTCCCGATAACTATGGCTACACCTTC. Translating it yields CASSPDNYGYTF.

The rearrangement uses TRBV18 and TRBJ1-2; the D is unclear. The CDR3 loop spans 18 amino acids. V was clipped by 0 bases and J by 3 bases, with 20 bases between them. Germline V CDR1 and CDR2: KGHSH, LQKENI. The CDR3 loop reads CASSPPEKVRSYHYGYTF. CDR3 nucleotide sequence: TGTGCCAGCTCACCACCGGAGAAGGTAAGGAGTTATCACTATGGCTACACCTTC. Full variable domain (missing parts from reference TRBV18 and TRBJ1-2): NAGVMQNPRHLVRRRGQEARLRCSPMKGHSHVYWYRQLPEEGLKFMVYLQKENIIDESGMPKERFSAEFPKEGPSILRIQQVVRGDSAAYFCASSPPEKVRSYHYGYTFGSGTRLTVV.

A note on this clone: This specimen includes other DNA sequences encoding the same CDR3. J is TRBJ2-5 and V is TRBV4-1; 7 bases line up with TRBD1. From germline, CDR1 is MGHRA and CDR2 YSYEKL. J gave up 5 bases and V 3 bases, and 9 bases lay outside the gene matches. This CDR3 has 15 residues. The CDR3 loop reads CASSQDPRQGETQYF. CDR3 DNA: TGCGCCAGCAGCCAGGACCCCCGACAGGGTGAGACCCAGTACTTC.

The chain links TRBV7-6 to TRBJ2-2; 7 nucleotides match TRBD2. The CDR3 contains 15 residues. The germline CDR1 and CDR2 sequences are SGHVS and FNYEAQ. J lost 3 bases, V lost 4 bases, and 5 bases had no gene match. CDR3 loop: CASSSTSDYTGELFF. CDR3 coding DNA: TGTGCCAGCAGCTCCACTAGCGACTACACCGGGGAGCTGTTTTTT.

CDR3 loop: CASSQFSGSSDGLLREQFF. In DNA form, the CDR3 reads TGTGCCAGCAGCCAATTTTCGGGATCCTCCGACGGATTGCTTCGCGAGCAGTTCTTC. The chain recombines TRBV4-2 with TRBJ2-1; a weak D match, TRBD2 (5 bases). Germline V gives CDR1 LGHNA, CDR2 YNFKEQ. Trimming took 2 bases from V and 10 from J, leaving 30 bases between them. The CDR3 consists of 19 residues.

The chain recombines TRBV6-1 with TRBJ1-2, with D possibly being TRBD1 (5 bases). The germline CDR1 and CDR2 sequences are MNHNS and SASEGT. V was trimmed by 9 bases and J by 10 bases, leaving 21 bases between them. The CDR3 spans 13 residues. The CDR3 bases are TGTGCCAGTTCCGAACAGGTTATTCCTGACTACACCTTC. Translating gives CASSEQVIPDYTF.

The chain employs TRBV7-8 and TRBJ1-2; D is ambiguous. CDR1 is SGHVS and CDR2 is FQNEAQ in the germline V gene. CDR3 length: 14 amino acids. V lost 2 bases and J 2 bases, leaving 9 bases between the germline ends. This CDR3 reads CASSLPRRNYGYTF. Here the CDR3 DNA reads TGTGCCAGCAGCTTACCACGGAGGAACTATGGCTACACCTTC.

Worth noting for this clone: This CDR3 is also generated by other DNA sequences in the sample. The V gene is TRBV27, the J gene TRBJ1-5, with D unresolved. Germline V gene lookup returns CDR1 MNHEY and CDR2 SMNVEV (reference sequence). The CDR3 sequence is 16 residues long. V gave up 2 bases and J gave up 0 bases, with 11 bases separating them. The CDR3 reads CASSLGGPYSNQPQHF. The CDR3, as DNA: TGTGCCAGCAGTTTAGGAGGGCCCTATAGCAATCAGCCCCAGCATTTT.

This chain joins TRBV28 and TRBJ2-5, with TRBD2 matching over 11 bases. Per germline, CDR1 MDHEN and CDR2 SYDVKM. The CDR3 loop spans 16 amino acids. The junction had 6 bases not matched to a gene; V was cut back by 5 bases and J by 1 base. In DNA, the CDR3 is TGTGCCAGCAGTCTCTCTAGCGGGAGGAGCCAAGAGACCCAGTACTTC. This encodes CASSLSSGRSQETQYF. Full variable domain (missing parts from reference TRBV28 and TRBJ2-5): DVKVTQSSRYLVKRTGEKVFLECVQDMDHENMFWYRQDPGLGLRLIYFSYDVKMKEKGDIPEGYSVSREKKERFSLILESASTNQTSMYLCASSLSSGRSQETQYFGPGTRLLVL.

The chain carries TRBV27 and TRBJ1-1, with D hard to call. The germline V gene has CDR1 MNHEY and CDR2 SMNVEV (reference sequence). Trimming left V 3 bases short and J 4 bases short, with 24 bases between. This CDR3 comprises 18 residues. The chain's CDR3 is CASSFTRVSGVSSTEAFF. As DNA, the CDR3 is TGTGCCAGCAGTTTCACCCGAGTTTCGGGCGTGAGTAGCACTGAAGCTTTCTTT.

The chain recombines TRBV6-6 with TRBJ2-7, with D maybe TRBD2 (5 bases). This CDR3 contains 15 residues. In germline, CDR1 is MNHNY, CDR2 SVGAGI (reference sequence). V was pared by 6 bases and J by 5 bases, with 20 bases between. The CDR3, as DNA: TGTGCCAGCAGCCTCGACGGGCCCCGGGGTGACGAGCAGTACTTC. This sequence encodes CASSLDGPRGDEQYF.

The rearrangement links TRBV10-2 to TRBJ1-2, with D unresolved. Germline V CDR1 and CDR2: WSHSY, SAAADI. The V and J ends lost 0 bases and 4 bases respectively, with 12 bases between them. This CDR3 region has 15 residues. The CDR3 reads CASSESWLSGYGYTF. CDR3 DNA: TGCGCCAGCAGTGAGTCGTGGCTATCCGGCTATGGCTACACCTTC.

The chain uses TRBV9 and TRBJ2-1, with D possibly TRBD2 on 5 matching bases. The V end lost 1 base, the J end lost 4 bases, and 15 bases lay between the germline ends. The CDR3 loop spans 16 amino acids. In germline, CDR1 is SGDLS, CDR2 YYNGEE. The CDR3 is CASSVSSIASYNEQFF. Here the CDR3 DNA reads TGTGCCAGCAGCGTATCATCCATAGCGTCGTACAATGAGCAGTTCTTC. The whole variable domain, filled in from reference TRBV9 and TRBJ2-1, reads DSGVTQTPKHLITATGQRVTLRCSPRSGDLSVYWYQQSLDQGLQFLIQYYNGEERAKGNILERFSAQQFPDLHSELNLSSLELGDSALYFCASSVSSIASYNEQFFGPGTRLTVL.

This rearrangement joins TRBV14 to TRBJ2-1, with D maybe TRBD1 (6 bases). From germline, CDR1 is SGHDN and CDR2 FVKESK. This CDR3 is 15 amino acids long. V was pared by 1 base and J by 2 bases, with 9 bases between. CDR3 bases: TGTGCCAGCAGCCAAGGGGACACTACCTACAATGAGCAGTTCTTC. It encodes CASSQGDTTYNEQFF. The variable domain in full, completed from reference TRBV14 and TRBJ2-1, reads EAGVTQFPSHSVIEKGQTVTLRCDPISGHDNLYWYRRVMGKEIKFLLHFVKESKQDESGMPNNRFLAERTGGTYSTLKVQPAELEDSGVYFCASSQGDTTYNEQFFGPGTRLTVL.

The rearrangement links TRBV6-1 to TRBJ2-7; TRBD2 might be the D (5 bases). V was trimmed by 2 bases and J by 4 bases, leaving 15 bases between them. In germline, CDR1 is MNHNS, CDR2 SASEGT. The CDR3 has 15 residues. DNA of the CDR3: TGTGCCAGCAGTGAATCTTGGCTAGCTGGGTACGAGCAGTACTTC. Translating gives CASSESWLAGYEQYF.

The chain uses TRBV25-1 and TRBJ1-5; a possible D gene is TRBD1 (6 bases). Trimming pared 5 bases from V and 4 bases from J, leaving 18 bases between. The CDR3 has 16 amino acids. Germline CDR1 and CDR2: MGHDK and SYGVNS. The CDR3 sequence: CASSKPEGVRNQPQHF. CDR3 DNA sequence: TGTGCCAGCAGTAAACCCGAGGGGGTTCGGAATCAGCCCCAGCATTTT. Complete variable domain (other parts from reference TRBV25-1 and TRBJ1-5): EADIYQTPRYLVIGTGKKITLECSQTMGHDKMYWYQQDPGMELHLIHYSYGVNSTEKGDLSSESTVSRIRTEHFPLTLESARPSHTSQYLCASSKPEGVRNQPQHFGDGTRLSIL.

J is TRBJ1-2 and V is TRBV27; TRBD1 aligns across 10 bases. CDR1 is MNHEY and CDR2 is SMNVEV in the germline V gene (reference sequence). This CDR3 is 18 amino acids long. V shed 5 bases, J shed 4 bases, and the junction held 16 bases outside the gene matches. The CDR3 DNA reads as TGTGCCAGCAGTACAGTGACAGGGGGCGGTCTAGAAGCCTATGGCTACACCTTC. Protein product: CASSTVTGGGLEAYGYTF.

The gene calls are TRBV29-1 and TRBJ2-7, with D perhaps matching TRBD1 (5 bases). V was clipped by 7 bases and J by 3 bases, with 13 bases between them. The CDR3 has 12 amino acids. The germline V gene has CDR1 SQVTM and CDR2 ANQGSEA. The DNA of the CDR3 is TGCAGCGCCCAGGGTATCTTCTACGAGCAGTACTTC. This codes for CSAQGIFYEQYF.

This clone was detected once. The V call is TRBV21-1, the J call TRBJ2-7. TRBV21-1 is a recognized pseudogene. This CDR3 has 14 amino acids. The CDR3 loop is CASSKAAYVYEQYF. The CDR3 bases are TGTGCCAGCAGCAAAGCCGCTTACGTCTACGAGCAGTACTTC.

The rearrangement uses TRBV10-1 and TRBJ2-7; D possibly corresponds to TRBD1 (5 bases). CDR1 is WNHNN and CDR2 is SYGVQD in the germline V gene (reference sequence). The CDR3 extends over 15 amino acids. Deletions cut 3 bases from V and 5 bases from J, with 17 bases between. CDR3 residues: CASSESRGPGHEQYF. CDR3 nucleotides: TGCGCCAGCAGTGAAAGTAGGGGCCCCGGTCACGAGCAGTACTTC.

The V gene is TRBV13, the J gene TRBJ2-7; the D gene is possibly TRBD2 (5 bases). V was cut by 8 bases and J by 3 bases, with 14 bases left in between. This CDR3 spans 13 amino acids. CDR1 and CDR2 (germline): PRHDT, FYEKMQ (reference sequence). CDR3 nucleotide sequence: TGTGCCAGCTCAGGTGCGGGTAACTACGAGCAGTACTTC. It translates to CASSGAGNYEQYF.

V usage is TRBV2 and J usage is TRBJ1-6; TRBD1 might be the D (5 bases). The ends were cut back, 7 bases at V and 8 bases at J, with 21 bases in the middle. The CDR3 loop spans 16 amino acids. In germline, CDR1 is SNHLY, CDR2 FYNNEI. CDR3 residues: CASKVPRGLGDSPLHF. The CDR3 bases are TGTGCCAGCAAAGTCCCGCGGGGCCTGGGGGATTCACCCCTCCACTTT.

This chain connects TRBV6-6 to TRBJ2-7, with 7 bases identical to TRBD2. J gave up 2 bases and V 0 bases, and 4 bases lay outside the gene matches. The CDR3 has 15 amino acids. CDR1 and CDR2 from the germline V gene are MNHNY and SVGAGI (reference sequence). CDR3 amino acids: CASSYSFREAYEQYF. CDR3 in DNA: TGTGCCAGCAGTTACTCGTTTCGGGAGGCCTACGAGCAGTACTTC.